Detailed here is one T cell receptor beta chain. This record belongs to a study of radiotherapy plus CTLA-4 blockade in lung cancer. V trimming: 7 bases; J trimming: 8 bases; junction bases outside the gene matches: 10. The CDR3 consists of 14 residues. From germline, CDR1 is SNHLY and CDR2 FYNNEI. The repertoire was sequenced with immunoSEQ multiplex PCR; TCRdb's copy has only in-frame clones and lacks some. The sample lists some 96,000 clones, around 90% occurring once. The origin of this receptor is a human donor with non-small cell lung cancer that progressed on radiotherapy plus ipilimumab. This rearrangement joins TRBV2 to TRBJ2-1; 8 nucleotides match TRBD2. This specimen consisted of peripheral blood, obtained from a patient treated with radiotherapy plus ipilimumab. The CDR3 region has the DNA TGTGCCAGCAATAGACTAGCGCTTAACGATGAGCAGTTCTTC. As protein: CASNRLALNDEQFF.